The clone carrying this T cell receptor beta chain was observed a few times. The antigen is not known. The V and J ends lost 1 base and 5 bases respectively, with 11 bases between them. The CDR3 runs to 14 residues. This record comes from a study of T-cell memory formation after mild COVID-19. Across the whole study: Largely, TCR clusters stayed within a single donor. Study observations and caveats: CD4+ bias marked clones expanding day 15 to 37, unlike balanced contracting clones. Cross-reactive memory seemingly joined, as some responding clones were found in pre-infection memory.

TCRdb processed the 5' RACE reads anew with MiXCR; each CDR3 protein has one entry. This sample has roughly 100,000 distinct CDR3 sequences, with approximately 15% found just once. The receptor comes from an adult woman who had mild COVID-19 (a few samples of this study predate the infection). Cell type and time point are not known. The chain has TRBV12-3 or TRBV12-4 and TRBJ2-5; D not certain. Source material: PBMCs or a T cell subset sorted from them (not recorded which). CDR3 loop: CASSLELARETQYF. The CDR3 DNA sequence: TGTGCCAGCAGTTTAGAGTTAGCTCGGGAGACCCAGTACTTC.